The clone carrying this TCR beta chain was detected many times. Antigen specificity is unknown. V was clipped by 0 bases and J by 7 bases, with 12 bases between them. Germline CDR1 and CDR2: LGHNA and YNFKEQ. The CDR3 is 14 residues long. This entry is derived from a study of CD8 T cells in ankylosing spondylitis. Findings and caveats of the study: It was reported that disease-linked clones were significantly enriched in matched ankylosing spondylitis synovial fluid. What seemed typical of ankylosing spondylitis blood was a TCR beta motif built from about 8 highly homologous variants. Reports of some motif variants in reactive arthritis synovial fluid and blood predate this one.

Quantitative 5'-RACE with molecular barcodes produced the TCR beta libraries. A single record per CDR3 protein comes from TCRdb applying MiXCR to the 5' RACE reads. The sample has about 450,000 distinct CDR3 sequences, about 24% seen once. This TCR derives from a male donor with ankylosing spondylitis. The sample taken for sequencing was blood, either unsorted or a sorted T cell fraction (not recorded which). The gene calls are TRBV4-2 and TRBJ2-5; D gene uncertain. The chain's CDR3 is CASSQDLGMGTQYF. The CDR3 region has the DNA TGTGCCAGCAGCCAAGACCTAGGGATGGGGACCCAGTACTTC.